These T cell receptor beta chains were read from a single sample in a study of vaccination effects on CD4 cells after COVID-19. TCRdb's table, derived via immunoSEQ multiplex PCR, lists solely in-frame clones and lacks some. The data hold 43,000 or so clones, with roughly 70% observed a single time. These TCRs are of unknown antigen specificity. The sequences come from CD4+ T cells from PBMCs cultured without peptide, collected after COVID-19 vaccination. Source of these receptors: a human donor who received a COVID-19 vaccine. The CDR3 runs from the conserved cysteine through the conserved F or W. Fields, in order: D gene, J gene, clone size, V gene, CDR3 DNA, CDR3 protein. D genes are given only for firm matches. Size values are once, few and many counts, or a class for expanded clones, and some rows have none.

- | TRBJ2-1 | - | TRBV5-1 | TGCGCCAGCAGCTTCGGGGCAGGCCTTTACAATGAGCAGTTCTTC | CASSFGAGLYNEQFF
TRBD1 | TRBJ1-3 | - | TRBV3-1/TRBV3-2 | TGTGCCAGCAGCCAATTAAGATGGACAGGTACCACTCGAAACACCATATATTTT | CASSQLRWTGTTRNTIYF
- | TRBJ2-7 | - | TRBV6-5 | TGTGCCAGTCGACGGGATACCGGGGCCTACGAGCAGTACTTC | CASRRDTGAYEQYF
TRBD2 | TRBJ2-1 | - | TRBV5-1 | TGCGCCAGCAGCTTGGCGACTAGCGGGAGTACGTACAATGAGCAGTTCTTC | CASSLATSGSTYNEQFF
- | TRBJ2-7 | few | TRBV5-1 | TGCGCCAGCAGCCGACTTCCCAGCTCCTACGAGCAGTACTTC | CASSRLPSSYEQYF
- | TRBJ2-1 | few | TRBV5-1 | TGCGCCAGCAGCTTGGCCGGGCTTGGCGGACAGTACAATGAGCAGTTCTTC | CASSLAGLGGQYNEQFF
- | TRBJ1-1 | few | TRBV5-1 | TGCGCCAGCAGCGAACAAACCGGGACGGCGGCTTTCTTT | CASSEQTGTAAFF
TRBD1 | TRBJ1-5 | - | TRBV2 | TGTGCCAGCAGTGATTGGGGGACAGCTAATCAGCCCCAGCATTTT | CASSDWGTANQPQHF
- | TRBJ2-1 | - | TRBV5-1 | TGCGCCAGCAGCTTGGAGGGGTCTTGGTACAATGAGCAGTTCTTC | CASSLEGSWYNEQFF
- | TRBJ1-5 | - | TRBV18 | TGTGCCAGCTCACAGGACAGTAGCAATCAGCCCCAGCATTTT | CASSQDSSNQPQHF
- | TRBJ1-2 | - | TRBV15 | TGTGCCACCAGCAGAGATTTCCCCGTGGGGAACTATGGCTACACCTTC | CATSRDFPVGNYGYTF
TRBD2 | TRBJ2-5 | - | TRBV4-1 | TGCGCCAGCAGCCCGGGGTTAAGACTAGCGGGAGGATGGACCCAGTACTTC | CASSPGLRLAGGWTQYF
- | TRBJ2-7 | - | TRBV29-1 | TGCAGCGTTATTGGCGCGAGGGGGACCTACGAGCAGTACTTC | CSVIGARGTYEQYF
- | TRBJ1-6 | - | TRBV2 | TGTGCCAGCACCAAACTGTCGATTGGGTGGAGGTCACCCCTCCACTTT | CASTKLSIGWRSPLHF
- | TRBJ2-5 | once | TRBV5-4 | TGTGCCAGCAGCTCGGGGCTCATGGGACAAGAGACCCAGTACTTC | CASSSGLMGQETQYF